The T cell receptor (beta chain) described here comes from a study of Graves' ophthalmopathy and Graves' hyperthyroidism. Ophthalmopathy not arising within 18 months of follow-up defined hyperthyroidism as stable. Hyperthyroidism in these 18- to 65-year-old patients was newly diagnosed, lasting under 2 months. Each diagnosis was determined on the basis of clinical symptoms, serum thyroxine, TRAb, thyroid ultrasound and orbital computed tomography. CDR3 length equals 14 residues. V lost 0 bases and J 6 bases, leaving 12 bases between the germline ends. CDR1 is PRHDT, CDR2 FYEKMQ, per germline (reference sequence). Amplification of the TCR beta CDR3 regions used RNA transcripts (as template). HTBI primers were employed in first-round RT-PCR, then a second-round multiplex PCR followed. TCRdb ran MiXCR on the multiplex PCR reads and lists one entry per CDR3 protein. Of more than 300,000 distinct CDR3 sequences listed, about a sixth are singletons.

This clonotype occurred a few times. The clonotype was recovered from an adult woman with stable Graves' hyperthyroidism. Sequencing was carried out using peripheral blood. V gene TRBV13 combines with J gene TRBJ2-7, with a tentative D call TRBD2 (6 bases). CDR3 region: CASSLGPGLIEQYF. CDR3 nucleotides: TGTGCCAGCAGCTTAGGGCCGGGACTCATCGAGCAGTACTTC.